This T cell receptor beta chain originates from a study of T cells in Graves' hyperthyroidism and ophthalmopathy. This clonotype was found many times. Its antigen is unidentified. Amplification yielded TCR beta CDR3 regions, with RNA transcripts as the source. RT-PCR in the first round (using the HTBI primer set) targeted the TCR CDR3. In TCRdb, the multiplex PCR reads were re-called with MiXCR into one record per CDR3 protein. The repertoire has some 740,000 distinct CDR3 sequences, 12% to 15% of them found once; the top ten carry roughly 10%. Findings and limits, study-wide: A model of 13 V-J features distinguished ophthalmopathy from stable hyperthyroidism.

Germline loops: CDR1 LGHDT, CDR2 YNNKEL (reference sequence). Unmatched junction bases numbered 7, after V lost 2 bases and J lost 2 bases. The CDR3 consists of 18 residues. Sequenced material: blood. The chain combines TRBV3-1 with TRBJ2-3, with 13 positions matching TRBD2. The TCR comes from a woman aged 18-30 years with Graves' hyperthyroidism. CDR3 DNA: TGTGCCAGCAGCCAAAGTAAAGGACTAGCGGGAGTCACAGATACGCAGTATTTT. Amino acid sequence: CASSQSKGLAGVTDTQYF.